Presented here are 26 T cell receptor beta chains from one specimen sequenced in a study of shared clonotypes between healthy human individuals. CD8 cells classed as naive were CD45RO-negative and positively selected for CCR7, excluding terminally differentiated effector memory CD45RA+ cells. The method was immunoSEQ multiplex PCR; TCRdb's version includes in-frame clones alone and lacks a portion of them. Of 1.5 million to 2.5 million clones listed, approximately 94% are singletons. Sequencing was done on a sample of naive CD8+ T cells sorted from blood. The receptors were gathered from a man aged 18 to 30 in good health.

The chain combines TRBV7-9 with TRBJ2-5, with D perhaps being TRBD1 or TRBD2 (5 bases each). CDR1 SEHNR and CDR2 FQNEAQ come from the germline V gene (reference sequence). The V end was cut by 7 bases, the J end by 5 bases, with 20 bases between. CDR3 length: 15 amino acids. The CDR3 region has the DNA TGTGCCAGCACTAATGGGACCCAATCCCTGGAGACCCAGTACTTC. This encodes CASTNGTQSLETQYF.

The chain combines TRBV5-6 with TRBJ1-3; 8 bases are shared with TRBD1. The V gene end was trimmed by 4 bases and the J gene end by 2 bases; junction bases not matched to a gene: 2. CDR1 is SGHDT and CDR2 is YYEEEE in the germline V gene. The CDR3 consists of 14 residues. The CDR3 sequence: CASSLQGAGNTIYF. The CDR3 DNA reads as TGTGCCAGCAGCCTACAGGGGGCTGGAAACACCATATATTTT.

The chain recombines TRBV4-1 with TRBJ2-7; perhaps TRBD2 as D (5 bases). This CDR3 comprises 13 residues. Germline V gene sequence: CDR1 MGHRA, CDR2 YSYEKL. The V gene lost 5 bases and the J gene lost 5 bases, with 13 bases spanning the gap. CDR3 coding DNA: TGCGCCAGCAGCGAAAGCCGGGGTAACGAGCAGTACTTC. Its protein product is CASSESRGNEQYF.

J is TRBJ2-1 and V is TRBV11-2; 11 bases map to TRBD2. The J segment lost 4 bases and the V segment lost 3 bases, leaving 5 bases of the junction unmatched. CDR1 SGHAT and CDR2 FQNNGV come from the germline V gene. The CDR3 consists of 16 residues. CDR3 DNA: TGTGCCAGCAGCTTTGGGACTAGCGGAGGTTACAATGAGCAGTTCTTC. Protein sequence: CASSFGTSGGYNEQFF. Full variable domain (missing parts from reference TRBV11-2 and TRBJ2-1): EAGVAQSPRYKIIEKRQSVAFWCNPISGHATLYWYQQILGQGPKLLIQFQNNGVVDDSQLPKDRFSAERLKGVDSTLKIQPAKLEDSAVYLCASSFGTSGGYNEQFFGPGTRLTVL.

In the case of this clone: Other nucleotide sequences in the sample specify the same CDR3. CDR3 nucleotide sequence: TGTGCCTGGAGTGCCGGGGGCTACGAGCAGTACTTC. Encoded protein: CAWSAGGYEQYF. The rearrangement joins TRBV30 to TRBJ2-7; TRBD2 is a possible D gene (6 bases). Deletions cut 1 base from V and 3 bases from J, with 7 bases between. The length of the CDR3 is 12 residues. Germline V gives CDR1 GTSNPN, CDR2 SVGIG (reference sequence).

The chain's CDR3 is CASTGGRPNTGELFF. The CDR3 bases are TGTGCCAGCACAGGCGGGAGGCCGAACACCGGGGAGCTGTTTTTT. J is TRBJ2-2 and V is TRBV2; 8 bases are a match to TRBD2. CDR1 SNHLY and CDR2 FYNNEI come from the germline V gene. Trimming removed 7 bases from V and 0 bases from J; junction bases left unmatched: 4. The CDR3 runs to 15 residues.

The chain employs TRBV5-1 and TRBJ2-1; 8 bases line up with TRBD1. The junction had 11 bases not matched to a gene; V was cut back by 5 bases and J by 7 bases. The CDR3 is 15 amino acids. Looked up from germline, CDR1 is SGHRS and CDR2 is YFSETQ. The CDR3 spells CASRGQVGLGNEQFF. CDR3 coding DNA: TGCGCCAGCAGGGGACAGGTGGGTTTAGGGAATGAGCAGTTCTTC. The whole variable domain, remainder taken from reference TRBV5-1 and TRBJ2-1, is KAGVTQTPRYLIKTRGQQVTLSCSPISGHRSVSWYQQTPGQGLQFLFEYFSETQRNKGNFPGRFSGRQFSNSRSEMNVSTLELGDSALYLCASRGQVGLGNEQFFGPGTRLTVL.

CDR3 DNA: TGTGCCAGCAGTTACTCAACAGCCATGAACACTGAAGCTTTCTTT. This codes for CASSYSTAMNTEAFF. V and J are TRBV6-5 and TRBJ1-1; no firm D call. The CDR3 extends over 15 amino acids. The germline CDR1 and CDR2 sequences are MNHEY and SVGAGI. V was cut by 0 bases and J by 0 bases, with 8 bases left in between.

The chain carries TRBV4-1 and TRBJ1-5, with TRBD1 matching over 7 bases. V trimming: 1 base; J trimming: 5 bases; junction bases outside the gene matches: 8. The length of the CDR3 is 16 residues. In germline, CDR1 is MGHRA, CDR2 YSYEKL. The CDR3 nucleotides are TGCGCCAGCAGCCAAGTCTTTGGAGGGGGCCATCAGCCCCAGCATTTT. Encoded protein: CASSQVFGGGHQPQHF.

V usage is TRBV4-1 and J usage is TRBJ2-5; tentative D call: TRBD1 (6 bases). Germline lookup yields CDR1 MGHRA and CDR2 YSYEKL. This CDR3 has 17 amino acids. V was clipped by 3 bases and J by 1 base, with 18 bases between them. The chain's CDR3 is CASSHSPWTETQETQYF. CDR3 DNA sequence: TGCGCCAGCAGCCATTCTCCCTGGACAGAAACCCAAGAGACCCAGTACTTC.

The rearrangement uses TRBV13 and TRBJ2-7, with D hard to call. Trimming took 0 bases from V and 3 from J, leaving 21 bases between them. Germline assignment: CDR1 PRHDT and CDR2 FYEKMQ (reference sequence). The CDR3 is made up of 18 amino acids. The CDR3 sequence is CASSLGHSPSFGFYEQYF. CDR3 sequence (DNA): TGTGCCAGCAGCTTAGGGCATTCCCCGAGCTTCGGCTTCTACGAGCAGTACTTC.

This chain joins TRBV29-1 and TRBJ1-2; possibly TRBD1 for D (5 bases). Germline values: CDR1 SQVTM, CDR2 ANQGSEA. V lost 4 bases to trimming and J lost 0 bases, with 18 bases between them. The CDR3 runs 16 residues. As DNA, the CDR3 is TGCAGCGTTGTTTCCGGGACCTCCCTTACTAACTATGGCTACACCTTC. It specifies CSVVSGTSLTNYGYTF. The whole variable domain, filled in from reference TRBV29-1 and TRBJ1-2, reads SAVISQKPSRDICQRGTSLTIQCQVDSQVTMMFWYRQQPGQSLTLIATANQGSEATYESGFVIDKFPISRPNLTFSTLTVSNMSPEDSSIYLCSVVSGTSLTNYGYTFGSGTRLTVV.

In its sample, this clone was seen once. The chain combines TRBV9 with TRBJ2-4; D uncertain. This CDR3 has 12 residues. The germline V gene has CDR1 SGDLS and CDR2 YYNGEE. V dropped 3 bases and J dropped 1 base, with 2 bases sitting between them. The CDR3 nucleotides read TGTGCCAGCAGCGACGCCAAAAACATTCAGTACTTC. This sequence encodes CASSDAKNIQYF.

The chain joins TRBV6-1 to TRBJ1-2, with TRBD1 as a possible D gene (5 bases). This CDR3 is built from 13 residues. Trimming took off 8 bases at V and 4 bases at J, with 14 bases between the two ends. Germline-derived CDR1 and CDR2 are MNHNS and SASEGT. CDR3 nucleotides: TGTGCCAGCCAGACAAGGGGAGCCTATGGCTACACCTTC. Encoded protein: CASQTRGAYGYTF.

The rearrangement links TRBV28 to TRBJ2-7; D gene ambiguous. This CDR3 spans 13 amino acids. Germline-derived CDR1 and CDR2 are MDHEN and SYDVKM. V lost 6 bases and J 1 base, leaving 10 bases between the germline ends. CDR3 residues: CASRLGISYEQYF. For the CDR3, the DNA is TGTGCCAGCAGACTTGGTATTTCCTACGAGCAGTACTTC.

The CDR3 region is CASSLRFISGRAGTGELFF. As DNA, the CDR3 is TGTGCCAGCAGCTTGAGATTTATTAGCGGGAGGGCGGGCACCGGGGAGCTGTTTTTT. This chain connects TRBV5-4 to TRBJ2-2; TRBD2 agrees at 11 bases. CDR3 length: 19 amino acids. J gave up 4 bases and V 1 base, and 12 bases lay outside the gene matches. The germline V gene encodes CDR1 SGHNT and CDR2 YYREEE (reference sequence).

The V and J genes are TRBV27 and TRBJ2-1; 8 nucleotides agree with TRBD1. The length of the CDR3 is 13 residues. Germline lookup yields CDR1 MNHEY and CDR2 SMNVEV (reference sequence). The trim removed 5 bases at V and 6 bases at J, leaving 3 bases unmatched. The CDR3 loop reads CASSPGQGNEQFF. CDR3 coding DNA: TGTGCCAGCAGTCCCGGACAGGGCAATGAGCAGTTCTTC.

The chain is built from TRBV4-3 and TRBJ2-1; 11 bases align to TRBD2. Germline trimming cut 5 bases from V and 7 bases from J; bases unmatched to any gene: 7. This CDR3 is built from 15 residues. The germline CDR1 and CDR2 sequences are LGHNA and YSLEER. The CDR3 DNA reads TGCGCCAGCAGCTCTTTAGCGGGAGGGGGGAATGAGCAGTTCTTC. It encodes CASSSLAGGGNEQFF.

CDR3 amino acids: CASHAGTNYGYTF. The CDR3 DNA sequence: TGTGCCAGCCACGCAGGGACGAACTATGGCTACACCTTC. This chain links TRBV27 with TRBJ1-2, with a tentative D call TRBD1 (5 bases). The CDR3 length is 13 residues. The germline V and J ends were trimmed by 8 bases and 2 bases, with 12 bases remaining between them. The germline V gene encodes CDR1 MNHEY and CDR2 SMNVEV (reference sequence).

The chain is built from TRBV14 and TRBJ1-4; TRBD1 is a possible D gene (5 bases). Between the trimmed V and J ends, which lost 3 bases and 2 bases, there was a span of 10 bases. Germline V gives CDR1 SGHDN, CDR2 FVKESK. The CDR3 contains 15 residues. The CDR3 region is CASSQDAGTNEKLFF. The CDR3 bases are TGTGCCAGCAGCCAGGATGCAGGGACTAATGAAAAACTGTTTTTT.

V and J are TRBV11-2 and TRBJ2-7; no clear D gene. CDR3 size: 15 residues. The germline gives CDR1 SGHAT, CDR2 FQNNGV. The germline V and J ends were trimmed by 1 base and 3 bases, with 13 bases remaining between them. CDR3 in amino acids: CASSLASAGNYEQYF. In DNA, the CDR3 is TGTGCCAGCAGCTTAGCCTCGGCAGGTAACTACGAGCAGTACTTC.

The genes are TRBV11-2 and TRBJ2-5; D not resolved. The J call may be in error: the DNA end matches TRBJ2-7 better. CDR3 length equals 11 residues. Germline lookup yields CDR1 SGHAT and CDR2 FQNNGV. The CDR3 here is CASSLAGEQYF. For the CDR3, the DNA is TGTGCCAGCAGCTTAGCCGGCGAGCAGTACTTC.

This clone has more than one count but fewer than ten. A junction boundary mismatches the germline segment, possibly from a read error. V and J are TRBV7-7 and TRBJ2-1; 14 positions agree with TRBD2. The CDR3 consists of 15 residues. Germline V gene data show CDR1 as SSHAT and CDR2 as FNYEAQ (reference sequence). The CDR3 DNA reads TGTGCTAGCAGCCCCTTGGGACTAGCGGGAGATGAGCAGTTCTTC. Translating gives CASSPLGLAGDEQFF.

The CDR3 here is CASKAKQETQYF. CDR3 bases: TGTGCCAGCAAGGCCAAACAAGAGACCCAGTACTTC. The chain links TRBV28 to TRBJ2-5; D gene ambiguous. The CDR3 is 12 residues long. Per the germline V gene, CDR1 is MDHEN and CDR2 is SYDVKM. V shed 7 bases and J shed 2 bases, with 8 bases lying between them.

The chain is built from TRBV4-3 and TRBJ2-1; maybe TRBD2 (5 bases). The V end lost 2 bases, the J end lost 3 bases, and 17 bases lay between the germline ends. In germline, CDR1 is LGHNA, CDR2 YSLEER. The CDR3 sequence is 17 residues long. This CDR3 reads CASSQRWRAELYNEQFF. The DNA of the CDR3 is TGCGCCAGCAGCCAAAGGTGGCGGGCGGAGCTCTACAATGAGCAGTTCTTC.

Concerning this clone: The sample holds other DNA sequences that translate to the same CDR3. The CDR3 loop is CASSEGHSYEQYF. The CDR3 coding sequence is TGTGCCAGCAGTGAAGGCCACAGCTACGAGCAGTACTTC. The chain is built from TRBV6-1 and TRBJ2-7; D not resolved. Germline CDR1 and CDR2: MNHNS and SASEGT. The V and J ends lost 1 base and 3 bases respectively, with 7 bases between them. The CDR3 is 13 residues long.